This TCR beta chain derives from a study of cytomegalovirus exposure and HLA in healthy donors (dated by TCRdb to about 2017). Some background on the complete study: An earlier analysis of under 600 of the donors reported about 290 Gb of sequence data and 100 million to 140 million unique TCR beta sequences from about 179 million T cells. An early release covering about 600 HLA-typed donors comprised about 310 gigabases of sequencing data and tens of millions of unique TCR sequences. Of the 398 genotyped donors, approximately 82% fell in the genetic ancestry cluster associated with self-reported Caucasian donors. The aim of the study was to test whether cataloging public T cell receptors could identify signatures of past pathogen exposure. The T cell repertoires of some 700 subjects were profiled by immunosequencing and related to cytomegalovirus serostatus. In addition to the first cohort of around 670 subjects, a separate validation cohort of 130 or so different subjects was used. To predict cytomegalovirus infection status, the study brought together high-throughput TCR immunosequencing, statistical association of individual TCRs with disease status, and machine learning. To study patterns of TCR occurrence, a later analysis re-analyzed previously published TCR beta repertoires from 500 to 850 donors and added high-resolution HLA genotyping. Rather than using new phenotypic data, the later analysis identified candidate immune exposures from TCR beta sequences and from how often those sequences occurred across donors. To decide whether each TCR beta V gene segment behaved as functional or pseudogenic, an earlier analysis of some 540 of the donors relied on high-throughput TCR beta sequencing. Donor age, sex, ethnicity and CMV serostatus were compiled together with the repertoire data. Genome-wide SNP genotypes for about 65% of the roughly 670 donors were used in a later genetic analysis, which treated that subset as a discovery cohort. All discovery cohort repertoires had been generated using a single sequencing platform. Class I and class II HLA loci were covered by the typing at four-digit resolution. The number of typed donors differed by locus: about 629-630 for A, B, C, DRB1 and DQB1; some 500 for DQA1; 606 for DPA1; and approximately 450 for DPB1. About five DR-DQ haplotypes were treated as single units for association and clustering because of strong linkage in the cohort. Across under 500 genotyped donors of the cohort, an average of about 240,000 unique TCR beta nucleotide sequences per donor were sequenced, and roughly 18% of those sequences were non-productive. General study outcomes and caveats: Three of the identified cytomegalovirus-associated TCR beta chains were confirmed in vitro to be specific for cytomegalovirus antigens. A later genetic analysis associated a missense DCLRE1C variant with V-gene and J-gene trimming of TCR beta chains, and an independent cohort replicated the association. The presence/absence analyses assumed that sequencing depth was roughly uniform across donors, and that assumption may not be true. Because some donors lacked HLA typing at each locus, the association tests relied only on the typed subset. Strong co-occurrence of HLA alleles, especially DR and DQ, made assigning TCR associations to individual alleles difficult. A further reported finding was that TCR beta sequences accurately predicted the HLA-A and HLA-B alleles for most subjects in the first cohort. Linkage disequilibrium might explain the correlated functional status among segregating V segments, but an unknown experimental factor could not be ruled out. At a false discovery rate of 0.05, a later analysis linked 16,951 TCR beta sequences to specific HLA alleles. Only TCR beta chains were sequenced in this cohort, and the absence of alpha or paired-chain data limited detectable features. Across donors, most TCR sequences were observed very rarely, whereas some public TCRs were present in many individuals. A group of highly shared sequence variants was considered likely to be a technical artifact of the sequencing pipeline. In a later genetic analysis, fewer N-insertions in productive TCRs were reported among donors in an Asian-associated ancestry cluster than the 666-donor mean. Several of the top co-occurrence clusters appeared to be linked to parvovirus B19, influenza, CMV and Epstein-Barr virus, according to a later analysis. Because the 87-base-pair reads could not distinguish some IMGT-functional V segments, including TRBV6-2 and TRBV6-3, those segments were excluded. Compared with equally common non-associated chains, HLA-associated TCR beta chains in a later analysis were more clonally expanded and had lower generation probabilities. Because counts were too low, roughly 17 rarely observed V segments, including chromosome 9 orphons, were left out of the earlier analysis of 500 to 650 of the donors. The study gave a list of roughly 150 TCR beta chains associated with cytomegalovirus. In a later analysis, most CMV-associated TCR beta chains were found to appear HLA-restricted, with HLA associations seemingly driven largely by CMV exposure. In an earlier analysis of 587 of the donors, most TCR beta V segments appeared in productive rearrangements about 90% or about 30% of the time, broadly matching IMGT annotations. Immune exposure information for the cohort was limited to CMV serostatus. The classifier was reported to diagnose cytomegalovirus status with high specificity and sensitivity in both the original and validation cohorts. The authors suggested that the approach could potentially be extended to other disease states and immunological phenotypes. In a later analysis, the rate of TCR association differed among HLA loci, with DRB1 alleles having the most associated TCRs and HLA-C alleles having the fewest.

For this clone: The clone's antigen remains unknown. No much larger clone exists at a distance of one base, and base qualities are not known.

CDR1 and CDR2 were assigned from the germline V gene as SGHRS and YFSETQ. The germline V end is reduced by 1 base and the J end by 0 bases; junction bases left unmatched: 5. Including cysteine and phenylalanine, the CDR3 has 17 amino acids. Kept here is only the CDR3 DNA, which spans 51 bases and is read in frame from base 1. The method behind the library was the immunoSEQ multiplex PCR assay. The multiplex PCR relied on a mix of 60 forward primers for TCR Vbeta segments and 13 reverse primers for TCR Jbeta segments. The CDR3 region of rearranged TCR beta genes was amplified from genomic DNA with a multiplex PCR assay. The Illumina HiSeq System was used to sequence the amplified TCR beta libraries as 87-base-pair reads. On the authors' methods: A later analysis tallied roughly 80 million unique TCR beta chains across the roughly 610 repertoires, and around 10 million of those chains were shared by two or more donors. To remove PCR and sequencing errors, raw reads were error-corrected and collapsed into unique sequences using a nearest-neighbor algorithm that merged closely related sequences. V, D and J gene segments were assigned by aligning CDR3 sequences to IMGT reference sequences. For a sequence to be retained, a match of at least six nucleotides was required to both a V gene segment and a J gene segment. Rearrangements were classified as productive when the CDR3 lacked stop codons and remained in frame with V and J, and all other rearrangements were classified as non-productive. Following IMGT convention, CDR3 was defined as the stretch from the second conserved V-encoded cysteine up to the conserved J-encoded phenylalanine. The earlier analysis of 550 to 650 of the donors excluded any sequence lacking an unambiguous match to a single V gene segment. In an earlier analysis of approximately 590 of the donors, a V segment was called functional when productive rearrangements were above 56.7%, and segregating when the standard deviation between donors exceeded 5%. A statistical classification framework was developed to diagnose cytomegalovirus status using the catalog of TCR beta chain sequences. A later analysis assigned V and J genes by comparing TCR nucleotide sequences with IMGT/GENE-DB human TR gene sequences. In a later analysis, CDR3 sequences and most-parsimonious VDJ recombination scenarios were assigned using the TCRdist pipeline. A later analysis defined each TCR beta chain by its CDR3 amino acid sequence plus V-gene family, and excluded reads lacking a unique V-gene family. In a later analysis, 450 to 600 highly shared, low-generation-probability nucleotide sequences were removed to address suspected cross-contamination and a sequencing artifact. In a later analysis, a clonal expansion index for each public chain was calculated from normalized within-repertoire ranks of inferred template counts. In a later analysis, generation probabilities were computed using a VDJ recombination model fitted to out-of-frame rearrangements, and the results were checked against IGoR. In a later analysis, hypergeometric tests were used to score TCR-TCR, TCR-HLA and TCR-CMV co-occurrence, with a repertoire-size bias correction applied to TCR pairs. A later analysis estimated false discovery rates by permuting HLA or CMV assignments 20 times. A later analysis grouped co-occurring TCRs with DBSCAN, adding TCRdist sequence similarity when clustering within HLA-allele-positive subsets. Repertoires with fewer than 30,000 or more than 120,000 public chains, plus five repertoires with anomalous nucleotide sharing, were excluded from co-occurrence clustering. As stored in TCRdb, this immuneACCESS dataset retains in-frame rearrangements with V and J assigned. A fraction of the clones does not appear; measured against another copy, unresolved V genes explain less than half of the discrepancy, and the remainder lacks a known reason. V and J calls plus clone size are reproduced from that table; the DNA served to infer D and trimming. In all, the sample holds about 100,000 clones, and over 65% of those were seen once. 0.6% to 0.95% of the sample rests with the top ten.

In total, roughly 670 healthy bone marrow donors made up the cohort. At the time of sampling, every cohort member was nominally healthy, though immune exposures that went unrecorded were likely present. The donor tested CMV seronegative and was one of the 352 seronegative cohort members. A peripheral blood sample was provided by each donor, and peripheral blood mononuclear cells were used for TCR beta sequencing. The Qiagen DNeasy Blood Extraction Kit was used to extract genomic DNA from the blood cell samples. This clonotype originated in a woman in her sixties or seventies in good health and CMV-seronegative. The V and J genes are TRBV5-1 and TRBJ2-7; the central 12 bases match TRBD2. The sample taken for sequencing was PBMCs. The DNA reads TGCGCCAGCAGCTTGACTAGCGGGGGGACACGCTCCTACGAGCAGTACTTC. This gives the protein CASSLTSGGTRSYEQYF.